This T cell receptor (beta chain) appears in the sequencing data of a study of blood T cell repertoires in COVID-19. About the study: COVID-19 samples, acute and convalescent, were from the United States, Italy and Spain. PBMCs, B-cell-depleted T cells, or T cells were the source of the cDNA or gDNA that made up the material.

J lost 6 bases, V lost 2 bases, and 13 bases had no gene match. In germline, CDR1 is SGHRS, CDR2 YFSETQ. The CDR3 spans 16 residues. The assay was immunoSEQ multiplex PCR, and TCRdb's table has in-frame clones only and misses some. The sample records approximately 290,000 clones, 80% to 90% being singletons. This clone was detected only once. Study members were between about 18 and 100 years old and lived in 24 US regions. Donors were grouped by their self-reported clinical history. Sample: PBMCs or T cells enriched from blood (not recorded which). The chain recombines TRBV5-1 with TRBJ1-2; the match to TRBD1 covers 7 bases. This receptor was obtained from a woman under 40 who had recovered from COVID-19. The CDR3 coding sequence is TGCGCCAGCAGCTTCAGAGGGGGCGCGGAAGGTGATGGCTACACCTTC. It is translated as CASSFRGGAEGDGYTF.